The T cell receptor (beta chain) described here comes from a study of T cells expressing NK-cell markers. One entry per CDR3 protein, without DNA, is what TCRdb gives after re-calling the 5' RACE reads. The table lists over 120,000 distinct CDR3 sequences, with around 10% in the top ten. The CDR3 covers 15 residues. CDR1 and CDR2 (germline): SGHDN, FVKESK. This TCR came from a man younger than 35 in good health. Sequenced: blood T cells: a sorted CD56 or NKG2C T cell subset, CD4+ or CD8+ T cells, or bulk PBMC T cells (not recorded which). This chain links TRBV14 with TRBJ2-7; the TCRdb call, TRBD1, lacks DNA for checking. CDR3 sequence reads: CASRETGTGVYEQYF.